Sequencing of this TCR beta chain was carried out in a study of shared clonotypes between healthy human individuals. Generated by immunoSEQ multiplex PCR, the TCRdb table keeps only in-frame clones and is missing some. The profile covers approximately 500,000 clones, with roughly 95% appearing a single time and about 0.057% taken by the ten largest. Germline CDR1 is MDHEN and CDR2 is SYDVKM. CDR3 size: 19 residues. Deletions cut 5 bases from V and 2 bases from J, with 25 bases between. The sequence was collected from a woman aged 25 to 39 in good health. The rearrangement links TRBV28 to TRBJ2-4; D call uncertain. Sequencing input: naive CD4+ T cells sorted from blood. Subset indicated: CD45RA+ positively selected. This chain's CDR3 is CASSPHRYGRTTPKNIQYF. In nucleotides, the CDR3 is TGTGCCAGCAGTCCCCACAGATACGGTCGAACGACTCCCAAAAACATTCAGTACTTC.